This T cell receptor beta chain was recorded in a study of blood T cell repertoires in COVID-19. Study as a whole: Italy, Spain and the United States were the sources of the convalescent and acute COVID-19 samples. From T cells, B-cell-depleted T cells, or PBMCs came the material, which was cDNA or gDNA.

Original handling: Estimation of nucleated cell counts relied on the amplification of reference gene primers. This table comes from immunoSEQ multiplex PCR, and its TCRdb copy is limited to in-frame clones, with some not included. V, J and clone size are taken as reported in that table, and D and trimming were inferred from the DNA itself. This table has about 50,000 clones, approximately 85% appearing once. This clone has just a few counts. After removal of 6 bases from V and 5 bases from J, the junction contained 8 bases not matched to a gene. Germline CDR1 and CDR2: SEHNR and FQNEAQ (reference sequence). This CDR3 has 15 residues.

This TCR was sampled from a man aged 55 to 70 with acute or convalescent COVID-19. V gene TRBV7-9 combines with J gene TRBJ2-7; 12 bases line up with TRBD1. Material for sequencing was peripheral blood. CDR3 sequence (DNA): TGTGCCAGCAGTTTTCCGGGACAGGGGGCCCACGAGCAGTACTTC. Its protein is CASSFPGQGAHEQYF.